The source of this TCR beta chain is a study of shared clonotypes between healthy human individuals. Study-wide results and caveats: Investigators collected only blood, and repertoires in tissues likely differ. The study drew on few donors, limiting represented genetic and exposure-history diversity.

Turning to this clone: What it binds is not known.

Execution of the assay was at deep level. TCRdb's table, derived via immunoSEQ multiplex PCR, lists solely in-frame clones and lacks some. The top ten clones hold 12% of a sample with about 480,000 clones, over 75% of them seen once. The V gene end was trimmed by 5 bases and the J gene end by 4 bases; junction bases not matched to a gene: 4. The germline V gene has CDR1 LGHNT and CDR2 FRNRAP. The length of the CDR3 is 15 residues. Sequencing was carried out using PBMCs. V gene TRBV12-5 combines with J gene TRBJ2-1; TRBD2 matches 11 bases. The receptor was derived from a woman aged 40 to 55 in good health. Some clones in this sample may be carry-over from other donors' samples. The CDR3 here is CASGNIAGGYNEQFF. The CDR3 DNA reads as TGTGCTAGTGGTAACATAGCGGGAGGGTACAATGAGCAGTTCTTC.